Shown below are 11 T cell receptor beta chains from a single sample sequenced in a study of blood T cell repertoires in COVID-19. Measured with immunoSEQ multiplex PCR; TCRdb has only the in-frame clones, and not every one. Of 200,000 to 300,000 clones listed, approximately 86% are singletons. The source material was PBMCs or T cells enriched from blood (not recorded which). Source of these receptors: a woman under 30 who had recovered from COVID-19.

CDR3 in amino acids: CASSLQGAATYEQYF. The DNA for the CDR3 is TGTGCCAGCAGCTTGCAGGGGGCAGCAACCTACGAGCAGTACTTC. The chain combines TRBV5-5 with TRBJ2-7, with TRBD1 matching 8 bases. Germline lookup yields CDR1 SGHKS and CDR2 YYEKEE (reference sequence). Trimming took 1 base from V and 2 from J; bases not matched to a gene: 5. The CDR3 is 15 residues long. The full variable domain, rest sourced from reference TRBV5-5 and TRBJ2-7, is DAGVTQSPTHLIKTRGQQVTLRCSPISGHKSVSWYQQVLGQGPQFIFQYYEKEERGRGNFPDRFSARQFPNYSSELNVNALLLGDSALYLCASSLQGAATYEQYFGPGTRLTVT.

On this clone: The junction departs from the called germline gene at one end, perhaps through a read error. J is TRBJ1-1 and V is TRBV10-1; D ambiguous. CDR3 size: 13 residues. Per the germline V gene, CDR1 is WNHNN and CDR2 is SYGVQD (reference sequence). The chain's CDR3 is CASSDPPDTEAFF. In DNA form, the CDR3 reads TGCGCCAGTAGTGACCCTCCCGACACTGAAGCTTTCTTT.

V usage is TRBV5-1 and J usage is TRBJ1-2; TRBD1 agrees at 9 bases. The CDR3 spans 17 residues. V lost 3 bases to trimming and J lost 4 bases; unmatched junction nucleotides: 13. Germline-derived CDR1 and CDR2 are SGHRS and YFSETQ. The CDR3 bases are TGCGCCAGCAGCTATTGGACAGGGGAAAAGAGAGGCTATGGCTACACCTTC. Protein sequence: CASSYWTGEKRGYGYTF.

The CDR3 here is CASSLLSGYSYEQYF. The CDR3 nucleotides are TGTGCCAGCAGTTTACTCTCAGGGTACTCCTACGAGCAGTACTTC. The chain combines TRBV28 with TRBJ2-7; TRBD1 is a possible D gene (5 bases). Trimming shortened V by 2 bases and J by 0 bases, and 11 bases separated the two germline ends. The CDR3 totals 15 residues. Per the germline V gene, CDR1 is MDHEN and CDR2 is SYDVKM.

The J gene is TRBJ2-5, the V gene TRBV5-4, with TRBD1 as a possible D gene (5 bases). Trimming left V 3 bases short and J 5 bases short, with 23 bases between. The germline V gene has CDR1 SGHNT and CDR2 YYREEE (reference sequence). The CDR3 spans 17 residues. This CDR3 reads CASSSPRTSVGRETQYF. The CDR3 nucleotides are TGTGCCAGCAGCTCTCCCAGGACCAGCGTGGGGCGGGAGACCCAGTACTTC.

This clone has just a few counts. CDR3 protein: CASSNSGQANEKLFF. The CDR3 DNA reads as TGTGCCAGCTCAAATTCGGGACAGGCAAATGAAAAACTGTTTTTT. The rearrangement links TRBV27 to TRBJ1-4; 8 bases are a match to TRBD1. V shed 8 bases and J 5 bases; nucleotides not matched to a gene: 10. Per germline, CDR1 MNHEY and CDR2 SMNVEV (reference sequence). This CDR3 has 15 residues.

As for this clone: This specimen includes other DNA sequences encoding the same CDR3. The chain combines TRBV7-2 with TRBJ2-1, with 8 nucleotides matching TRBD2. Looked up from germline, CDR1 is SGHTA and CDR2 is FQGNSA. V was clipped by 1 base and J by 5 bases; unmatched bases: 4. This CDR3 contains 15 residues. The CDR3 reads CASSLGLAGHNEQFF. DNA for the CDR3: TGTGCCAGCAGCTTAGGGCTAGCGGGCCACAATGAGCAGTTCTTC.

The chain joins TRBV15 to TRBJ2-7; TRBD1 agrees at 7 bases. The germline CDR1 and CDR2 sequences are LNHNV and YYDKDF (reference sequence). V lost 3 bases to trimming and J lost 3 bases; unmatched junction nucleotides: 5. The CDR3 extends over 14 amino acids. The CDR3 spells CATSSDRDGYEQYF. In DNA, the CDR3 is TGTGCCACCAGCAGTGACAGGGATGGCTACGAGCAGTACTTC.

The genes are TRBV7-9 and TRBJ2-3, with D possibly TRBD2 on 6 matching bases. Germline CDR1 reads SEHNR; CDR2 reads FQNEAQ (reference sequence). Trimming shortened V by 5 bases and J by 6 bases, and 15 bases separated the two germline ends. This CDR3 is 14 amino acids long. As DNA, the CDR3 is TGTGCCAGCAGCCCCCGACGGGGACTGGATACGCAGTATTTT. This encodes CASSPRRGLDTQYF.

Here the CDR3 DNA reads TGTGCCAGCAGCCACGGAGACAGGCCCAAGTATGGCTACACCTTC. Translation: CASSHGDRPKYGYTF. The chain combines TRBV3-1 (or the pseudogene TRBV3-2) with TRBJ1-2; D is perhaps TRBD1 (6 bases). From germline, CDR1 is LGHDT and CDR2 YNNKEL (reference sequence). With 3 bases removed from V and 5 bases from J, the gap between germline ends came to 16 bases. The CDR3 consists of 15 residues.

The chain joins TRBV19 to TRBJ1-4, with TRBD1 identical over 10 bases. The CDR3 is 14 amino acids. CDR1 is LNHDA and CDR2 is SQIVND in the germline V gene (reference sequence). Germline trimming cut 7 bases from V and 5 bases from J; bases unmatched to any gene: 4. CDR3 amino acids: CASNPGQGNEKLFF. For the CDR3, the DNA is TGTGCCAGTAATCCGGGACAGGGGAATGAAAAACTGTTTTTT.